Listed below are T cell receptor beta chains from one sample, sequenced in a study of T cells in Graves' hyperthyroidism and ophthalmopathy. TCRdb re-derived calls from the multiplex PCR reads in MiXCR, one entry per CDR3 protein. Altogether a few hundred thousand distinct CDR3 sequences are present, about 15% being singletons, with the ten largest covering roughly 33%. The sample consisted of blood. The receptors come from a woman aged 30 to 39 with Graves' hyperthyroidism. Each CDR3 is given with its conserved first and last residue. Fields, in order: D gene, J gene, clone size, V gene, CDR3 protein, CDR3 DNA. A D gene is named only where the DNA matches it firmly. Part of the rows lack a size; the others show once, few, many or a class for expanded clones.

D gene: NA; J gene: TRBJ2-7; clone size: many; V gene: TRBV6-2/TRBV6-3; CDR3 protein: CASSLRKAAHEQYF; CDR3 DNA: TGTGCCAGCAGTTTGAGGAAAGCGGCCCACGAGCAGTACTTC
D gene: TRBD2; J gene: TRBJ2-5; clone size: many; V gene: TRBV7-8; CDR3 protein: CASSPASGMPSGETQYF; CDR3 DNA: TGTGCCAGCAGCCCAGCTAGCGGGATGCCCTCCGGGGAGACCCAGTACTTC
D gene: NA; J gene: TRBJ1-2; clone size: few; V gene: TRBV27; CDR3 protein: CASGPGLSYGYTF; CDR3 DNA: TGTGCCAGCGGGCCAGGGCTATCCTATGGCTACACCTTC
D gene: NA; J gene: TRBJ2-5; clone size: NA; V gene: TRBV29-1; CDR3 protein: CSVDFGETQYF; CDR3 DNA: TGCAGCGTTGACTTCGGGGAGACCCAGTACTTC
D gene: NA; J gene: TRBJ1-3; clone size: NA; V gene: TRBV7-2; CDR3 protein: CASRGVSGNTIYF; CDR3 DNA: TGTGCCTCACGGGGGGTATCTGGAAACACCATATATTTT
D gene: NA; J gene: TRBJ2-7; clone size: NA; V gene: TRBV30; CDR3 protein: CAWSVSGRNEQYF; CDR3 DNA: TGTGCCTGGAGTGTTTCGGGCCGAAACGAGCAGTACTTC
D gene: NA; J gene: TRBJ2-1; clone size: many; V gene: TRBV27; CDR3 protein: CASRGGNEQFF; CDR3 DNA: TGTGCCAGCAGGGGGGGCAATGAGCAGTTCTTC
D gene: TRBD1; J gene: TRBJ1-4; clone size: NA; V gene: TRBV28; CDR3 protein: CASSSYRGVANEKLFF; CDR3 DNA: TGTGCCAGCAGTTCCTACAGGGGTGTAGCTAATGAAAAACTGTTTTTT
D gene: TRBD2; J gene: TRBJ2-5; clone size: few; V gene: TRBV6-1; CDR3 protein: CASRELAGGQETQYF; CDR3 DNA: TGTGCCAGCAGAGAACTAGCGGGAGGGCAAGAGACCCAGTACTTC
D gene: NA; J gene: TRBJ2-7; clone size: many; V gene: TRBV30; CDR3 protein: CAWSEKGGSYEQYF; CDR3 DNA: TGTGCCTGGAGTGAGAAAGGGGGGTCCTACGAGCAGTACTTC
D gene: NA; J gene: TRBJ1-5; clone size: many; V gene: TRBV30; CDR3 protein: CAWSVGGFSNQPQHF; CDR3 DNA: TGTGCCTGGAGTGTAGGGGGGTTTAGCAATCAGCCCCAGCATTTT
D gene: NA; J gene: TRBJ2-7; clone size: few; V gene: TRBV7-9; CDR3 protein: CASSLDGVPEQYF; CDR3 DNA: TGTGCCAGCAGCTTAGACGGGGTACCCGAGCAGTACTTC
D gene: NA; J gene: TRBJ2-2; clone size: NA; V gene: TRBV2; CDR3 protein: CASSGQRPANTGEPFF; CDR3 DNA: TGTGCCAGCAGTGGGCAGAGACCGGCGAACACCGGGGAGCCGTTTTTT
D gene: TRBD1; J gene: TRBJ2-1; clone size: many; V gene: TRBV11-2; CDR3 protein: CASSSDRSFYNEQFF; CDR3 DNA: TGTGCCAGCAGCTCGGACAGGAGTTTCTACAATGAGCAGTTCTTC
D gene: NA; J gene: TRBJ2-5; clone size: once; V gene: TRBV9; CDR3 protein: CASSVSDRQETQYF; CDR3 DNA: TGTGCCAGCAGCGTAAGCGACAGGCAAGAGACCCAGTACTTC
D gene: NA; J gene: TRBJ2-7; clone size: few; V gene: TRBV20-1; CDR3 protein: CSARFQGYEQYF; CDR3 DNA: TGCAGTGCTAGGTTCCAGGGCTACGAGCAGTACTTC
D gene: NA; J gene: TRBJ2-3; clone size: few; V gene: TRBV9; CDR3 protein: CASSVRAASTDTQYF; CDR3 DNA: TGTGCCAGCAGCGTAAGGGCGGCTAGCACAGATACGCAGTATTTT
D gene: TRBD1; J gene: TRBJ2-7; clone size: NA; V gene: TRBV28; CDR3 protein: CASSQDRGSSYEQYF; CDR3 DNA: TGTGCCAGCAGTCAAGACAGGGGAAGCTCCTACGAGCAGTACTTC
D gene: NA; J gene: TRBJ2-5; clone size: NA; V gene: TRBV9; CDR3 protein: CASSNPRGETQYF; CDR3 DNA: TGTGCCAGCAGCAACCCCAGGGGCGAGACCCAGTACTTC
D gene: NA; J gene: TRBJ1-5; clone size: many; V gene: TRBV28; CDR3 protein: CASIQGSSNQPQHF; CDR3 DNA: TGTGCCAGCATCCAGGGGAGCAGCAATCAGCCCCAGCATTTT
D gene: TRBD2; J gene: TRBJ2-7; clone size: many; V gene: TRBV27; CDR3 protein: CASNPGTSPREQYF; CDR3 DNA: TGTGCCAGCAATCCCGGGACTAGCCCCCGCGAGCAGTACTTC
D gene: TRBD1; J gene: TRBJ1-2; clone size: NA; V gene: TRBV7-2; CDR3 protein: CASSLGGTGVNGYTF; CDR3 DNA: TGTGCCAGCAGCTTAGGAGGGACAGGGGTTAATGGCTACACCTTC
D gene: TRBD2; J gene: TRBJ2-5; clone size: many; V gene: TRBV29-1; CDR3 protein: CSVEGLAAQETQYF; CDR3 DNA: TGCAGCGTTGAAGGCCTAGCGGCACAAGAGACCCAGTACTTC
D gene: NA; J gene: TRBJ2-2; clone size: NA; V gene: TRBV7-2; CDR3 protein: CASSLLERTGELFF; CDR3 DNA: TGTGCCAGCAGCTTACTCGAGCGAACCGGGGAGCTGTTTTTT
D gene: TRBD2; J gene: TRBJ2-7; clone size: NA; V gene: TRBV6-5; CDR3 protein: CASSYSSPWAGGTHEQYF; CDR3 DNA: TGTGCCAGCAGTTACTCGAGTCCGTGGGCGGGAGGAACCCACGAGCAGTACTTC
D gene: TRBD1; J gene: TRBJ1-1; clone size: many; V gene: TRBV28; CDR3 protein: CASSLRSGTGGERTEAFF; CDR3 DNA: TGTGCCAGCAGTTTAAGATCCGGGACAGGGGGCGAGAGAACTGAAGCTTTCTTT
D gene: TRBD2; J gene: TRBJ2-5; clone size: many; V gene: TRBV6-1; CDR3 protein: CASSEGLAGDEQETQYF; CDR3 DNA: TGTGCCAGCAGTGAAGGACTAGCGGGAGATGAGCAAGAGACCCAGTACTTC
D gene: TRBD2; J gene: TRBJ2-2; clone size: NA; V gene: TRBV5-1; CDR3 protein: CASSLILAGVNTGELFF; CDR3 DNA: TGCGCCAGCAGCTTGATACTAGCGGGGGTGAACACCGGGGAGCTGTTTTTT